This section outlines one T cell receptor beta chain sequence together with its context. The antigen remains unidentified. Only in-frame clones appear in the TCRdb table, and some are missing; sequencing was by immunoSEQ multiplex PCR. Counted here are some 120,000 clones, 90% to 95% occurring once; the ten biggest clones make up 0.02% to 0.03%. The data stem from a study of human thymus T cells. General study points: Thymic repertoires overlap heavily among unrelated individuals, related research has reported. The authors found apparently biased V and J gene usage in thymic and blood repertoires.

Germline V gene data show CDR1 as MNHEY and CDR2 as SMNVEV (reference sequence). V shed 4 bases and J shed 1 base, with 6 bases lying between them. This CDR3 spans 13 amino acids. Corrective heart surgery yielded the resections from which the thymus tissue came. Congenital heart defects were the reason for the corrective surgery that the donors, healthy Finnish infants, were having. The sequencing input was thymus tissue. V usage is TRBV27 and J usage is TRBJ2-3; D not certain. The source of this sequence is a boy younger than two with a congenital heart defect but otherwise immunologically healthy. Here the CDR3 reads CASSSIGTDTQYF. In DNA, the CDR3 is TGTGCCAGCAGTTCGATAGGCACAGATACGCAGTATTTT.